Below are 16 T cell receptor beta chains sequenced from a single sample in a study of Graves' ophthalmopathy and Graves' hyperthyroidism. The sequenced template was RNA, covering the TCR beta CDR3 region. Scientists carried out first-round RT-PCR using HTBI primers and then a second-round multiplex PCR. Each CDR3 protein gets one entry after TCRdb re-called the multiplex PCR reads with MiXCR. The sample holds around 340,000 distinct CDR3 sequences, 15% to 20% seen once. Sequencing was performed on peripheral blood. Receptors were obtained from an adult man with Graves' ophthalmopathy.

In its sample, this clonotype was seen many times. The V call is TRBV13, the J call TRBJ2-7; 11 positions match TRBD1. Per germline, CDR1 PRHDT and CDR2 FYEKMQ (reference sequence). V lost 6 bases to trimming and J lost 4 bases; unmatched junction nucleotides: 8. The CDR3 has 15 residues. CDR3 protein: CASSIKGQGAYEQYF. CDR3 bases: TGTGCCAGCAGTATAAAAGGACAGGGGGCTTACGAGCAGTACTTC.

In this sample, this clonotype turned up many times. This chain links TRBV11-2 with TRBJ2-5, with D possibly being TRBD1 (5 bases). The ends were cut back, 0 bases at V and 5 bases at J, with 13 bases in the middle. CDR3 size: 15 residues. The V gene's germline CDR1 is SGHAT and CDR2 FQNNGV. As DNA, the CDR3 is TGTGCCAGCAGCTTAGATCTCTCAGGGTCGGAGACCCAGTACTTC. The encoded protein is CASSLDLSGSETQYF.

Many counts were recorded for this clonotype. The chain joins TRBV6-1 to TRBJ2-5, with D possibly TRBD2 on 6 matching bases. The CDR3 runs to 16 residues. Trimming cost V 3 bases and J 1 base, with 15 bases left between them. Germline V gene lookup returns CDR1 MNHNS and CDR2 SASEGT. CDR3 in amino acids: CASSDSGGASQETQYF. The CDR3 nucleotides are TGTGCCAGCAGTGATAGCGGCGGGGCCTCCCAAGAGACCCAGTACTTC.

This clonotype was counted ten times or more. The V and J genes are TRBV5-1 and TRBJ2-5; 10 bases are a match to TRBD1. The CDR3 has 15 amino acids. J gave up 5 bases and V 5 bases, and 9 bases lay outside the gene matches. Germline values: CDR1 SGHRS, CDR2 YFSETQ. The CDR3 reads CASSSGQGVLETQYF. The DNA for the CDR3 is TGCGCCAGCAGTTCCGGACAGGGGGTGTTGGAGACCCAGTACTTC.

This clonotype appeared a few times. The V gene is TRBV18, the J gene TRBJ2-3; 12 bases map to TRBD2. V was pared by 5 bases and J by 4 bases, with 4 bases of the junction left unmatched. The CDR3 has 15 residues. CDR1 KGHSH and CDR2 LQKENI come from the germline V gene. The CDR3 region is CASSSTSGRSDTQYF. CDR3 sequence (DNA): TGTGCCAGCTCATCCACTAGCGGGAGGTCAGATACGCAGTATTTT.

The V and J genes are TRBV6-1 and TRBJ2-7; 9 bases fit TRBD1. In germline, CDR1 is MNHNS, CDR2 SASEGT. The CDR3 spans 14 residues. V shed 4 bases and J 2 bases; nucleotides not matched to a gene: 3. The CDR3 reads CASSATGGTYEQYF. CDR3 nucleotides: TGTGCCAGCAGTGCAACAGGGGGCACCTACGAGCAGTACTTC.

The chain recombines TRBV5-1 with TRBJ2-7; 7 bases map to TRBD2. The CDR3 consists of 16 residues. The junction had 13 bases not matched to a gene; V was cut back by 1 base and J by 6 bases. Germline V gives CDR1 SGHRS, CDR2 YFSETQ. The CDR3 protein is CASSLIAGAFTGEQYF. The CDR3 DNA is TGCGCCAGCAGCTTGATCGCGGGAGCGTTTACTGGCGAGCAGTACTTC.

This clonotype was counted once. The chain carries TRBV12-3 or TRBV12-4 and TRBJ2-4; the match to TRBD1 covers 10 bases. The CDR3 contains 19 residues. V trimming: 6 bases; J trimming: 1 base; junction bases outside the gene matches: 15. CDR3 in amino acids: CASSSPGQGSGRAKNIQYF. The CDR3 region has the DNA TGTGCCAGCAGCTCCCCGGGACAGGGGAGTGGTAGGGCCAAAAACATTCAGTACTTC.

This clonotype was observed many times. The V call is TRBV12-3 or TRBV12-4, the J call TRBJ2-2; D is ambiguous. Deletions cut 6 bases from V and 0 bases from J, with 8 bases between. The CDR3 contains 14 residues. The CDR3 here is CASSHTANTGELFF. Written as DNA, the CDR3 is TGTGCCAGCAGCCATACAGCGAACACCGGGGAGCTGTTTTTT.

This clonotype was found many times. The chain employs TRBV30 and TRBJ1-2, with D perhaps matching TRBD1 (6 bases). The CDR3 contains 15 residues. Looked up from germline, CDR1 is GTSNPN and CDR2 is SVGIG (reference sequence). With 4 bases removed from V and 5 bases from J, the gap between germline ends came to 20 bases. The DNA of the CDR3 is TGTGCCTGGACCCCCGAGGTGGGGGCGAGATATGGCTACACCTTC. Translating gives CAWTPEVGARYGYTF.

The sample holds many counts of this clonotype. This chain links TRBV4-1 with TRBJ1-5; no reliable D call. Trimming left V 4 bases short and J 9 bases short, with 16 bases between. CDR1 is MGHRA and CDR2 is YSYEKL in the germline V gene. The CDR3 has 14 amino acids. CDR3 DNA sequence: TGCGCCAGCAGCCCTACGAGGACTCATCGGCCCCAGCATTTT. Translated, it gives CASSPTRTHRPQHF.

This clonotype was counted at least ten times. This chain uses TRBV15 with TRBJ1-1; D gene uncertain. Deletions cut 6 bases from V and 3 bases from J, with 17 bases between. Germline CDR1 is LNHNV and CDR2 is YYDKDF (reference sequence). This CDR3 comprises 15 residues. CDR3 sequence reads: CATRSTRPPDTEAFF. CDR3 nucleotides: TGTGCCACCAGATCTACAAGGCCCCCTGACACTGAAGCTTTCTTT.

This clonotype was seen many times. CDR3 protein: CASSKAAANSPLHF. DNA for the CDR3: TGTGCCAGCAGCAAAGCGGCAGCTAATTCACCCCTCCACTTT. The gene calls are TRBV7-3 and TRBJ1-6; D unclear. The CDR3 consists of 14 residues. Germline V gene data show CDR1 as SGHTA and CDR2 as FQGTGA. Trimming left V 5 bases short and J 6 bases short, with 11 bases between.

This clonotype was seen at least ten times. The chain combines TRBV20-1 with TRBJ1-3; no reliable D call. Germline CDR1 and CDR2: DFQATT and SNEGSKA (reference sequence). V was pared by 3 bases and J by 1 base, with 16 bases between. CDR3 length equals 16 residues. The DNA of the CDR3 is TGCAGTGCTAGCTATGACGGACGACCGTCTGGAAACACCATATATTTT. Translation: CSASYDGRPSGNTIYF.

At least ten counts were recorded for this clonotype. V gene TRBV19 combines with J gene TRBJ2-5, with TRBD2 matching over 7 bases. This CDR3 contains 14 residues. The J segment lost 2 bases and the V segment lost 5 bases, leaving 5 bases of the junction unmatched. Germline-derived CDR1 and CDR2 are LNHDA and SQIVND (reference sequence). CDR3 sequence reads: CASSDGLVQETQYF. The CDR3 DNA reads TGTGCCAGTAGTGATGGACTAGTTCAAGAGACCCAGTACTTC.

This clonotype was seen many times. The chain joins TRBV6-5 to TRBJ1-1; TRBD1 aligns across 11 bases. Germline V CDR1 and CDR2: MNHEY, SVGAGI. The CDR3 sequence is 15 residues long. V shed 2 bases, J shed 4 bases, and the junction held 3 bases outside the gene matches. The CDR3 here is CASSYPGQGATEAFF. The CDR3, as DNA: TGTGCCAGCAGTTACCCCGGACAGGGGGCCACTGAAGCTTTCTTT.